The TCR beta chain under discussion was sequenced for a study of technical replicates of blood from a few donors. Clones were read by immunoSEQ multiplex PCR, and TCRdb kept only the in-frame ones, dropping some. The sample has approximately 75,000 clones, 95% to 98% seen once. The CDR3 totals 13 residues. CDR1 and CDR2 (germline): SEHNR, FQNEAQ (reference sequence). Trimming pared 6 bases from V and 5 bases from J, leaving 13 bases between. The source of this sequence is a human donor in good health. The V and J genes are TRBV7-9 and TRBJ1-1; D might be TRBD1 (6 bases). Input material: T cells isolated from PBMCs. CDR3 amino acids: CASRGGGETEAFF. The CDR3 DNA reads as TGTGCCAGCAGGGGTGGGGGCGAGACTGAAGCTTTCTTT.